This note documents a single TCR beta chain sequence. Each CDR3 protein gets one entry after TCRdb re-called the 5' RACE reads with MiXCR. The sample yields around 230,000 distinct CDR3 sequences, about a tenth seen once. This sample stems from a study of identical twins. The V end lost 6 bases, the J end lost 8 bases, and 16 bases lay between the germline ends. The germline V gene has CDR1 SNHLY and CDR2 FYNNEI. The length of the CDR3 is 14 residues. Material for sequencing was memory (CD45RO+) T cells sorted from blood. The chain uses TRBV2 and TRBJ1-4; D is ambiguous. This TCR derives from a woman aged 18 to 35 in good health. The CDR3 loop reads CASRDPGRVEKLFF. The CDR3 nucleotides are TGTGCCAGCAGGGACCCCGGGAGGGTGGAAAAACTGTTTTTT. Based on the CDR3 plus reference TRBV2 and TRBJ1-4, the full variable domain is EPEVTQTPSHQVTQMGQEVILRCVPISNHLYFYWYRQILGQKVEFLVSFYNNEISEKSEIFDDQFSVERPDGSNFTLKIRSTKLEDSAMYFCASRDPGRVEKLFFGSGTQLSVL.